The 24 T cell receptor beta chains below come from one sample, sequenced in a study of Ad26.COV2.S vaccination and SARS-CoV-2 variants. Treatment: approximately 18 received Ad26.COV2.S at low or high dose, single or two shots; several received placebo; per-sample allocation not given. Sampling was done on day 63 after the first vaccine or placebo injection. The method was immunoSEQ multiplex PCR; TCRdb's version includes in-frame clones alone and lacks a portion of them. The sample yields 350,000 to 600,000 clones, about 89% seen once. The sample was peripheral blood, taken in a trial of Ad26.COV2.S vaccine versus placebo. The receptors shown here come from a person aged 18 to 65 who received the Ad26.COV2.S COVID-19 vaccine or a placebo.

This clone has a single count. V usage is TRBV6-2 or TRBV6-3 and J usage is TRBJ2-7; 10 bases are a match to TRBD2. The CDR3 runs to 16 residues. CDR1 and CDR2 from the germline V gene are MNHEY and SVGEGT. V was pared by 0 bases and J by 5 bases, with 7 bases of the junction left unmatched. DNA of the CDR3: TGTGCCAGCAGTTACTCTGCTAGCGGGGGCCTGGACGAGCAGTACTTC. This codes for CASSYSASGGLDEQYF.

The V and J genes are TRBV6-6 and TRBJ2-1, with TRBD2 identical over 7 bases. The CDR3 spans 14 residues. The trim removed 6 bases at V and 6 bases at J, leaving 8 bases unmatched. Per the germline V gene, CDR1 is MNHNY and CDR2 is SVGAGI (reference sequence). This CDR3 is CASSSLGGSNEQFF. CDR3 DNA: TGTGCCAGCAGCAGTTTGGGGGGGAGCAATGAGCAGTTCTTC.

V and J are TRBV4-3 and TRBJ2-4; maybe TRBD1 (7 bases). Germline CDR1 is LGHNA and CDR2 is YSLEER. The CDR3 runs to 17 residues. V was pared by 1 base and J by 4 bases, with 17 bases between. CDR3 amino acids: CASSQVRGKGQKNIQYF. Written as DNA, the CDR3 is TGCGCCAGCAGCCAAGTTCGGGGGAAGGGACAGAAAAACATTCAGTACTTC.

The genes are TRBV2 and TRBJ1-5; 8 bases are shared with TRBD1. V shed 7 bases and J 2 bases; nucleotides not matched to a gene: 7. The CDR3 has 15 amino acids. Germline CDR1 is SNHLY and CDR2 is FYNNEI. CDR3 coding DNA: TGTGCCAGCAACAACGGACAGGGCGGCAATCAGCCCCAGCATTTT. Its protein product is CASNNGQGGNQPQHF.

The rearrangement links TRBV30 to TRBJ1-1; D not resolved. The V end lost 0 bases, the J end lost 1 base, and 6 bases lay between the germline ends. CDR1 GTSNPN and CDR2 SVGIG come from the germline V gene (reference sequence). The CDR3 has 13 amino acids. The CDR3 DNA reads as TGTGCCTGGAGTGTGAGGCCGAACACTGAAGCTTTCTTT. Protein sequence: CAWSVRPNTEAFF.

This chain links TRBV7-2 with TRBJ1-4, with a possible D match to TRBD1 (5 bases). From germline, CDR1 is SGHTA and CDR2 FQGNSA. Trimming removed 2 bases at V and 5 bases at J, with 18 bases between. This CDR3 is 17 amino acids long. CDR3 amino acids: CASSLNSGVLGNEKLFF. The CDR3 DNA reads as TGTGCCAGCAGCTTAAATTCGGGGGTATTGGGAAATGAAAAACTGTTTTTT.

The genes are TRBV5-1 and TRBJ2-1, with 9 nucleotides matching TRBD2. The V gene end was trimmed by 4 bases and the J gene end by 2 bases; junction bases not matched to a gene: 13. The germline V gene has CDR1 SGHRS and CDR2 YFSETQ. The CDR3 is 18 residues long. The DNA of the CDR3 is TGCGCCAGCAGCCCCGCGGGGGCGGGAGGGTCGGCCTACAATGAGCAGTTCTTC. Amino acids: CASSPAGAGGSAYNEQFF.

V gene TRBV10-3 combines with J gene TRBJ2-7, with 9 bases lining up with TRBD1. Germline CDR1 is ENHRY and CDR2 is SYGVKD. Trimming removed 6 bases from V and 4 bases from J; junction bases left unmatched: 10. The CDR3 has 15 residues. The CDR3 reads CAIRQTGTGNYEQYF. DNA of the CDR3: TGTGCCATCAGACAAACCGGGACAGGGAATTACGAGCAGTACTTC.

V and J are TRBV19 and TRBJ2-5, with a weak D call TRBD1 (6 bases). Germline V gene data show CDR1 as LNHDA and CDR2 as SQIVND (reference sequence). V lost 3 bases and J 3 bases, leaving 14 bases between the germline ends. There are 15 residues in the CDR3. In nucleotides, the CDR3 is TGTGCCAGTAGTATGGACAGACAGACAAAAGAGACCCAGTACTTC. This sequence encodes CASSMDRQTKETQYF.

This sequence joins TRBV2 and TRBJ2-1; no firm D call. This CDR3 has 12 amino acids. CDR1 is SNHLY and CDR2 is FYNNEI in the germline V gene. The V and J ends lost 1 base and 10 bases respectively, with 8 bases between them. CDR3 in DNA: TGTGCCAGCAGTGAAGTTATACTGGAGCAGTTCTTC. Its translation: CASSEVILEQFF.

This chain links TRBV30 with TRBJ1-1; no reliable D call. The CDR3 covers 13 residues. Germline loops: CDR1 GTSNPN, CDR2 SVGIG (reference sequence). Trimming shortened V by 0 bases and J by 8 bases, and 13 bases separated the two germline ends. The CDR3 is CAWSVQSLREAFF. The CDR3 DNA sequence: TGTGCCTGGAGTGTACAGTCATTGAGGGAAGCTTTCTTT.

The gene calls are TRBV7-9 and TRBJ1-2, with 8 bases matching TRBD1. V lost 1 base, J lost 8 bases, and 9 bases stayed unmatched. Germline V gene sequence: CDR1 SEHNR, CDR2 FQNEAQ (reference sequence). The CDR3 consists of 15 residues. The CDR3 spells CASSLGTGPQGGYTF. CDR3 bases: TGTGCCAGCAGCTTAGGGACAGGGCCTCAAGGAGGCTACACCTTC. The variable domain in full, completed from reference TRBV7-9 and TRBJ1-2, reads DTGVSQNPRHKITKRGQNVTFRCDPISEHNRLYWYRQTLGQGPEFLTYFQNEAQLEKSRLLSDRFSAERPKGSFSTLEIQRTEQGDSAMYLCASSLGTGPQGGYTFGSGTRLTVV.

This chain joins TRBV24-1 and TRBJ2-2, with D maybe TRBD1 (7 bases). Looked up from germline, CDR1 is KGHDR and CDR2 is SFDVKD. The CDR3 spans 14 residues. The V and J ends lost 7 bases and 6 bases respectively, with 14 bases between them. As DNA, the CDR3 is TGTGCCACCAGAGCCACAGGGGAGGCCGGGGAGCTGTTTTTT. This gives the protein CATRATGEAGELFF.

This clone was seen only once. The chain employs TRBV5-1 and TRBJ1-5; TRBD1 is a possible D gene (5 bases). The CDR3 runs to 14 residues. Germline CDR1 SGHRS, CDR2 YFSETQ. V was shortened by 1 base and J by 4 bases, with 9 bases between the two germline ends. The CDR3 nucleotides are TGCGCCAGCAGCTTGTCGTCAGGGAATCAGCCCCAGCATTTT. As protein: CASSLSSGNQPQHF.

This chain connects TRBV5-1 to TRBJ1-2; the match to TRBD1 covers 7 bases. CDR1 and CDR2 (germline): SGHRS, YFSETQ. There are 15 residues in the CDR3. Losses at the gene ends were 4 bases for V and 0 bases for J; bases not matched to a gene: 6. Here the CDR3 DNA reads TGCGCCAGCAGCACAACAGGGGCCGCTAACTATGGCTACACCTTC. The encoded protein is CASSTTGAANYGYTF.

V and J are TRBV27 and TRBJ1-5; maybe TRBD1 (6 bases). The CDR3 consists of 14 residues. Germline CDR1 is MNHEY and CDR2 is SMNVEV (reference sequence). Trimming took off 2 bases at V and 4 bases at J, with 9 bases between the two ends. The CDR3 sequence: CASSLPGQNQPQHF. The CDR3 DNA follows: TGTGCCAGCAGTTTACCCGGACAGAATCAGCCCCAGCATTTT.

In this sample, this clone turned up once. This chain links TRBV18 with TRBJ2-3; possibly TRBD1 or TRBD2 for D (6 bases each). There are 15 residues in the CDR3. The germline gives CDR1 KGHSH, CDR2 LQKENI. Between the trimmed V and J ends, which lost 6 bases and 2 bases, there was a span of 15 bases. CDR3 sequence reads: CASSPGAGATDTQYF. The CDR3 DNA reads as TGTGCCAGCTCCCCGGGGGCAGGGGCCACAGATACGCAGTATTTT.

J is TRBJ1-5 and V is TRBV6-5; 7 bases match TRBD1. V was pared by 6 bases and J by 3 bases, with 8 bases of the junction left unmatched. The CDR3 has 15 amino acids. Germline V CDR1 and CDR2: MNHEY, SVGAGI. This chain's CDR3 is CASSPGGTVNQPQHF. In DNA, the CDR3 is TGTGCCAGCAGCCCAGGAGGGACAGTCAATCAGCCCCAGCATTTT.

This sequence joins TRBV7-3 and TRBJ2-1; 7 positions match TRBD2. J was trimmed by 7 bases and V by 9 bases; bases with no gene match: 12. This CDR3 has 14 residues. The germline gives CDR1 SGHTA, CDR2 FQGTGA. CDR3 DNA sequence: TGTGCCAGTAGACGGGAGGCATACGAGAATGAGCAGTTCTTC. Amino acids: CASRREAYENEQFF.

The V call is TRBV7-9, the J call TRBJ2-1; D is unclear. Germline V CDR1 and CDR2: SEHNR, FQNEAQ (reference sequence). Trimming pared 5 bases from V and 2 bases from J, leaving 10 bases between. CDR3 size: 14 residues. CDR3 sequence reads: CASSPTETYNEQFF. The CDR3 nucleotides read TGTGCCAGCAGCCCTACAGAGACCTACAATGAGCAGTTCTTC.

For the CDR3, the DNA is TGTGCCTGGTGTTGGGGTTCGAGGGGAAACACCATATATTTT. Translated, it gives CAWCWGSRGNTIYF. The V gene is TRBV30, the J gene TRBJ1-3; D remains ambiguous. V was pared by 5 bases and J by 4 bases, with 15 bases between. In germline, CDR1 is GTSNPN, CDR2 SVGIG (reference sequence). This CDR3 comprises 14 residues.

This clone has just a few counts. This chain links TRBV4-1 with TRBJ2-7; 9 bases are shared with TRBD1. Germline V lookup: CDR1 MGHRA, CDR2 YSYEKL. The CDR3 is made up of 17 amino acids. V lost 0 bases and J lost 2; bases outside the gene matches: 8. CDR3 residues: CASSQEVGTGLTYEQYF. The CDR3 bases are TGCGCCAGCAGCCAAGAGGTAGGGACAGGGCTGACCTACGAGCAGTACTTC.

The chain has TRBV28 and TRBJ1-5, with D hard to call. The germline gives CDR1 MDHEN, CDR2 SYDVKM. The CDR3 length is 16 residues. The V end was cut by 6 bases, the J end by 3 bases, with 18 bases between. The CDR3 DNA is TGTGCCAGCAGCCTTCGACACCTTCAGAACAATCAGCCCCAGCATTTT. It is translated as CASSLRHLQNNQPQHF.

This clone was seen more than once but under ten times. V and J are TRBV23-1 and TRBJ1-1; D not resolved. TRBV23-1 is placed among ORFs of uncertain function. The V gene lost 8 bases and the J gene lost 7 bases, with 8 bases spanning the gap. There are 10 residues in the CDR3. The CDR3 loop is CASGWSEAFF. CDR3 nucleotide sequence: TGCGCCAGCGGATGGAGTGAAGCTTTCTTT.